Presented here are 20 T cell receptor beta chains from one specimen sequenced in a study of blood T cell repertoires in COVID-19. The assay was immunoSEQ multiplex PCR, and TCRdb's table has in-frame clones only and misses some. The table has 230,000 or so clones, over 70% seen once; the top ten hold more than 6.5%. The sample taken for sequencing was peripheral blood. The receptor set was obtained from a man aged 35 to 55 with active or convalescent COVID-19.

The V gene is TRBV5-5, the J gene TRBJ1-6; 7 bases fit TRBD1. Germline CDR1 reads SGHKS; CDR2 reads YYEKEE (reference sequence). V shed 5 bases, J shed 0 bases, and the junction held 8 bases outside the gene matches. The CDR3 totals 17 residues. The CDR3 is CASSWDSGSSYNSPLHF. In nucleotides, the CDR3 is TGTGCCAGCAGTTGGGACAGCGGGAGCTCCTATAATTCACCCCTCCACTTT.

The V and J genes are TRBV2 and TRBJ1-1, with D possibly being TRBD1 (6 bases). This CDR3 has 15 amino acids. Between the trimmed V and J ends, which lost 6 bases and 0 bases, there was a span of 14 bases. From germline, CDR1 is SNHLY and CDR2 FYNNEI. DNA of the CDR3: TGTGCCAGCAGCCAACCCCAGGGGATGAACACTGAAGCTTTCTTT. Protein: CASSQPQGMNTEAFF.

CDR3 protein: CASSLTGEPQHF. CDR3 nucleotides: TGCGCCAGCAGCTTGACGGGGGAGCCCCAGCATTTT. The chain employs TRBV5-1 and TRBJ1-5; TRBD1 is a possible D gene (5 bases). Germline V gene sequence: CDR1 SGHRS, CDR2 YFSETQ. CDR3 length: 12 amino acids. V was shortened by 1 base and J by 8 bases, with 7 bases between the two germline ends.

This clone was detected once. The V call is TRBV4-1, the J call TRBJ1-1, with 8 bases that match TRBD1. CDR3 length: 18 amino acids. The V and J ends lost 1 base and 7 bases, in that order; junction bases with no gene match: 17. From germline, CDR1 is MGHRA and CDR2 YSYEKL. CDR3 nucleotides: TGCGCCAGCAGCCAAGGGCGCTGGCAGGGGGCGAAAAAGGGTGAAGCTTTCTTT. It codes for CASSQGRWQGAKKGEAFF.

This chain joins TRBV4-2 and TRBJ1-3; no clear D. Germline V lookup: CDR1 LGHNA, CDR2 YNFKEQ. The length of the CDR3 is 14 residues. The germline V and J ends were trimmed by 0 bases and 0 bases, with 3 bases remaining between them. The chain's CDR3 is CASSQDISGNTIYF. As DNA, the CDR3 is TGTGCCAGCAGCCAAGATATCTCTGGAAACACCATATATTTT.

V usage is TRBV3-1 (or the pseudogene TRBV3-2) and J usage is TRBJ2-7; D perhaps matches TRBD2 (7 bases). Per germline, CDR1 LGHDT and CDR2 YNNKEL (reference sequence). Trimming removed 2 bases at V and 4 bases at J, with 15 bases between. This CDR3 region has 15 residues. CDR3 sequence: CASSQLNRGGYEQYF. DNA of the CDR3: TGTGCCAGCAGCCAACTTAATAGGGGGGGGTACGAGCAGTACTTC.

The CDR3 is CASRTGAGNTIYF. As DNA, the CDR3 is TGTGCCAGCAGGACAGGGGCTGGAAACACCATATATTTT. The genes are TRBV6-5 and TRBJ1-3; 8 nucleotides agree with TRBD1. V lost 6 bases to trimming and J lost 2 bases; unmatched junction nucleotides: 0. The germline V gene has CDR1 MNHEY and CDR2 SVGAGI. CDR3 size: 13 residues.

V is TRBV19 and J is TRBJ2-3; 7 bases are a match to TRBD1. V shed 1 base and J 13 bases; nucleotides not matched to a gene: 17. Germline loops: CDR1 LNHDA, CDR2 SQIVND (reference sequence). The CDR3 totals 16 residues. The CDR3 nucleotides are TGTGCCAGTAGTATAGGTCCCTTCATGACAGGGCTGAGTAAGTATTTT. Translated, it gives CASSIGPFMTGLSKYF. Variable domain in full (rest from reference TRBV19 and TRBJ2-3): DGGITQSPKYLFRKEGQNVTLSCEQNLNHDAMYWYRQDPGQGLRLIYYSQIVNDFQKGDIAEGYSVSREKKESFPLTVTSAQKNPTAFYLCASSIGPFMTGLSKYFGPGTRLTVL.

The chain employs TRBV6-2 or TRBV6-3 and TRBJ2-7, with D uncertain. The CDR3 contains 14 residues. Trimming pared 5 bases from V and 2 bases from J, leaving 13 bases between. Germline loops: CDR1 MNHEY, CDR2 SVGEGT. Here the CDR3 reads CASSPVVPPYEQYF. CDR3 DNA sequence: TGTGCCAGCAGTCCCGTCGTTCCCCCCTACGAGCAGTACTTC.

This clone was observed once. V usage is TRBV7-9 and J usage is TRBJ2-5, with TRBD1 matching over 8 bases. The junction had 11 bases not matched to a gene; V was cut back by 1 base and J by 7 bases. This CDR3 comprises 16 residues. Looked up from germline, CDR1 is SEHNR and CDR2 is FQNEAQ (reference sequence). The CDR3 coding sequence is TGTGCCAGCAGCTTAGAGGCGGCAGGGGGCCTTCGGACCCAGTACTTC. Translation: CASSLEAAGGLRTQYF.

The chain recombines TRBV27 with TRBJ2-1, with 7 bases lining up with TRBD1. Germline CDR1 reads MNHEY; CDR2 reads SMNVEV (reference sequence). The V segment lost 5 bases and the J segment 7 bases; nucleotides outside the gene matches: 5. The CDR3 consists of 13 residues. The CDR3: CASSTTGLNEQFF. As DNA, the CDR3 is TGTGCCAGCAGTACGACAGGGTTGAATGAGCAGTTCTTC.

The chain joins TRBV29-1 to TRBJ1-3; D is ambiguous. There are 13 residues in the CDR3. Per the germline V gene, CDR1 is SQVTM and CDR2 is ANQGSEA. Trimming stripped 4 bases from V and 0 bases from J, with 7 bases between. CDR3 coding DNA: TGCAGCGTTGGCGCGAACTCTGGAAACACCATATATTTT. Its translation is CSVGANSGNTIYF.

The chain couples TRBV9 to TRBJ1-2, with a possible D match to TRBD1 (6 bases). Trimming removed 6 bases from V and 4 bases from J, with 13 bases in between. This CDR3 comprises 13 residues. Germline V gene data show CDR1 as SGDLS and CDR2 as YYNGEE. As DNA, the CDR3 is TGTGCCAGCAAGGGGGGGACGGCCTATGGCTACACCTTC. It specifies CASKGGTAYGYTF.

V and J are TRBV4-1 and TRBJ1-5, with TRBD1 matching 12 bases. The CDR3 runs 17 residues. CDR1 is MGHRA, CDR2 YSYEKL, per germline. The J segment lost 9 bases and the V segment lost 4 bases, leaving 13 bases of the junction unmatched. The CDR3 coding sequence is TGCGCCAGCAGCCGAGCAAGGGACAGGGGGCTCGACGGGCCCCAGCATTTT. It specifies CASSRARDRGLDGPQHF.

V usage is TRBV14 and J usage is TRBJ2-2, with D maybe TRBD2 (5 bases). The CDR3 sequence is 15 residues long. The V gene's germline CDR1 is SGHDN and CDR2 FVKESK. The V gene lost 5 bases and the J gene lost 4 bases, with 14 bases spanning the gap. The CDR3 protein is CASSFSRGSTGELFF. CDR3 coding DNA: TGTGCCAGCAGCTTTTCGAGAGGGTCCACCGGGGAGCTGTTTTTT.

The chain employs TRBV14 and TRBJ1-1; TRBD1 matches 8 bases. This CDR3 is 15 amino acids long. Germline V gene data show CDR1 as SGHDN and CDR2 as FVKESK. Trimming took 4 bases from V and 0 from J; bases not matched to a gene: 4. CDR3 protein: CASSPWTGMNTEAFF. CDR3 sequence (DNA): TGTGCCAGCAGCCCTTGGACAGGGATGAACACTGAAGCTTTCTTT.

The chain recombines TRBV28 with TRBJ2-3; 10 bases match TRBD2. The CDR3 loop spans 16 amino acids. Germline V gene sequence: CDR1 MDHEN, CDR2 SYDVKM. J lost 0 bases, V lost 7 bases, and 7 bases had no gene match. For the CDR3, the DNA is TGTGCCAGCACAACTAGCGGGGATTGGAGCACAGATACGCAGTATTTT. Translating it yields CASTTSGDWSTDTQYF. The full variable domain, rest sourced from reference TRBV28 and TRBJ2-3, is DVKVTQSSRYLVKRTGEKVFLECVQDMDHENMFWYRQDPGLGLRLIYFSYDVKMKEKGDIPEGYSVSREKKERFSLILESASTNQTSMYLCASTTSGDWSTDTQYFGPGTRLTVL.

This clone was detected only a few times. The chain combines TRBV19 with TRBJ2-2; TRBD1 agrees at 7 bases. V shed 1 base and J 6 bases; nucleotides not matched to a gene: 5. Germline lookup yields CDR1 LNHDA and CDR2 SQIVND (reference sequence). This CDR3 region has 15 residues. The CDR3 loop is CASSIGGGQSGELFF. CDR3 DNA: TGTGCCAGTAGTATAGGAGGGGGACAGTCCGGGGAGCTGTTTTTT.

This clone has a handful of counts. The CDR3 bases are TGTGCCACCAGCAGTACGGACAGCAGCTCCTATAATTCACCCCTCCACTTT. Translated, it gives CATSSTDSSSYNSPLHF. This chain uses TRBV15 with TRBJ1-6, with D perhaps TRBD1 (6 bases). V was shortened by 3 bases and J by 0 bases, with 12 bases between the two germline ends. The CDR3 consists of 17 residues. From germline, CDR1 is LNHNV and CDR2 YYDKDF (reference sequence). Using reference TRBV15 and TRBJ1-6 for the parts outside the CDR3, the full variable domain is DAMVIQNPRYQVTQFGKPVTLSCSQTLNHNVMYWYQQKSSQAPKLLFHYYDKDFNNEADTPDNFQSRRPNTSFCFLDIRSPGLGDTAMYLCATSSTDSSSYNSPLHFGNGTRLTVT.

This sequence joins TRBV7-9 and TRBJ1-3; 7 bases align to TRBD1. The CDR3 has 15 residues. Germline assignment: CDR1 SEHNR and CDR2 FQNEAQ (reference sequence). V lost 0 bases and J lost 6; bases outside the gene matches: 5. In DNA, the CDR3 is TGTGCCAGCAGCTTAGCGTTGGGGACAGTAAACACCATATATTTT. It codes for CASSLALGTVNTIYF.